This section outlines one T cell receptor beta chain sequence together with its context. This record comes from a study of PD-1 blockade in classical Hodgkin lymphoma. TCRdb's table, derived via immunoSEQ multiplex PCR, lists solely in-frame clones and lacks some. The sample includes 1,500 to 2,000 clones, more than 80% of them seen just once. Every one of the patients relapsed after autologous stem cell transplantation (brentuximab vedotin exposure was variable). Out of thawed PBMCs, magnetic negative selection purified CD4+ T cells. Trimming cost V 4 bases and J 8 bases, with 21 bases left between them. The CDR3 sequence is 16 residues long. Per the germline V gene, CDR1 is SGHNT and CDR2 is YYREEE (reference sequence).

This specimen was CD4+ T cells from blood, taken at baseline. The sequence derives from a human donor with classical Hodgkin lymphoma. The chain recombines TRBV5-4 with TRBJ2-2; D might be TRBD2 (7 bases). The CDR3: CASSARAGGPIGELFF. In DNA, the CDR3 is TGTGCCAGCAGCGCCCGGGCCGGGGGGCCGATAGGGGAGCTGTTTTTT.